This TCR beta chain was identified in a study of cytomegalovirus exposure and HLA in healthy donors. A roughly 120-subject validation cohort, separate from the approximately 670-subject first cohort, supplied the donors. TCRdb's table, derived via immunoSEQ multiplex PCR, lists solely in-frame clones and lacks some. The sample records approximately 160,000 clones, around nine tenths being singletons. The origin of this receptor is a woman between 18 and 29 years old in good health and CMV-seropositive. Sequenced input: PBMCs.

This chain's CDR3 is CASSQVAEASYEQYF. DNA for the CDR3: TGCGCCAGCAGCCAAGTTGCGGAAGCCTCCTACGAGCAGTACTTC. The gene calls are TRBV4-3 and TRBJ2-7; D remains unclear. This CDR3 has 15 amino acids. The germline V gene encodes CDR1 LGHNA and CDR2 YSLEER. Trimming pared 1 base from V and 0 bases from J, leaving 10 bases between.